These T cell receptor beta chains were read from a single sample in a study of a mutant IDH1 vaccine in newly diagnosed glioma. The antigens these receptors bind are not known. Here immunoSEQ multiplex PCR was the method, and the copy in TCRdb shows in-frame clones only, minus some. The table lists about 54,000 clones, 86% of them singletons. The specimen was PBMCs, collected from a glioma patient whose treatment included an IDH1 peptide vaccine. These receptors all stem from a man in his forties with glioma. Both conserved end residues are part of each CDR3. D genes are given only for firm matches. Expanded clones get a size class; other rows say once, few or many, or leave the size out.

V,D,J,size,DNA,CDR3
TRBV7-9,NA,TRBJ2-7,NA,TGTGCCAGCAGCTCGCGGGACAGCCTCTCCTACGAGCAGTACTTC,CASSSRDSLSYEQYF
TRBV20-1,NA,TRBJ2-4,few,TGCAGTGCTAGAGTGGGGGGTCGGAAGTACTTC,CSARVGGRKYF
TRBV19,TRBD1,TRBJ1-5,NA,TGTGCCAGTAGCCAAACGGACAGGGGGCTTCAGCCCCAGCATTTT,CASSQTDRGLQPQHF
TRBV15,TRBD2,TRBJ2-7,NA,TGTGCCACCAGCAGAGATAAACTAGCGGGAGCCTACGAGCAGTACTTC,CATSRDKLAGAYEQYF
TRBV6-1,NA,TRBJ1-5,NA,TGTGCCAGCAGTGAATGGGCGGGGGCCCTGTGGCCCCAGCATTTT,CASSEWAGALWPQHF
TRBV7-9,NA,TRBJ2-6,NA,TGTGCCAGCAGCGTAAGGGTAGCCGGGGCCAACGTCCTGACTTTC,CASSVRVAGANVLTF
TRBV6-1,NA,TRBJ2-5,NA,TGTGCCAGCAGTCTCGCGGGACTTAGCCTGGAGACCCAGTACTTC,CASSLAGLSLETQYF
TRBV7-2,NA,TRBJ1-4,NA,TGTGCCAGCAGCTCCACACCTGCAACTAATGAAAAACTGTTTTTT,CASSSTPATNEKLFF
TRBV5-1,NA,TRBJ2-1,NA,TGCGCCAGCAGCCGTGAACTAGGAGCGAATGAGCAGTTCTTC,CASSRELGANEQFF
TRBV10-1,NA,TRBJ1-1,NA,TGCGCCAGCCCTCGGGCCCCCTTGGTTCGGACTGAAGCTTTCTTT,CASPRAPLVRTEAFF
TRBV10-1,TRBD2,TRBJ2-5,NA,TGCGCCAGCAGTGAGGCTAGCGGGCAAAAAAACCAAGAGACCCAGTACTTC,CASSEASGQKNQETQYF
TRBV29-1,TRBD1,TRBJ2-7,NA,TGCAGCGTACAACAGGGGGCTTACGAGCAGTACTTC,CSVQQGAYEQYF
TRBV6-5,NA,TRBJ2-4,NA,TGTGCCAGCAGTTACTCAGGCCTAGCCAAAAACATTCAGTACTTC,CASSYSGLAKNIQYF
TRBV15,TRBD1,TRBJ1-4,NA,TGTGCCACCCCGGGACAGGGCAATGAAAAACTGTTTTTT,CATPGQGNEKLFF
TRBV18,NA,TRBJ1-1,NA,TGTGCCAGCTCACCCCAGGGCATGAACACTGAAGCTTTCTTT,CASSPQGMNTEAFF
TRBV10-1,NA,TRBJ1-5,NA,TGCGCCAGCAGTGACCACGAGCCCCAGCATTTT,CASSDHEPQHF
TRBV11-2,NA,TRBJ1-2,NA,TGTGCCAGCAGCTCCCCCGTTTGGAATGGCTACACCTTC,CASSSPVWNGYTF
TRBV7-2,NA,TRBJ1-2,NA,TGTGCCAGCAGCTTAGCCACAACTAACTATGGCTACACCTTC,CASSLATTNYGYTF
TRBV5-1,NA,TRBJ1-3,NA,TGCGCCAGCAGCTTGGCAGGGCTCTTTGGAAACACCATATATTTT,CASSLAGLFGNTIYF
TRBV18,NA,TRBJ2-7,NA,TGTGCCAGCTCGGACAGCCAGTCCTACGAGCAGTACTTC,CASSDSQSYEQYF
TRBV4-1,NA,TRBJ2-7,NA,TGCGCCAGCAGCCAGTGGGACAAATTCTACGAGCAGTACTTC,CASSQWDKFYEQYF
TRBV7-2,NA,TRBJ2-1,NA,TGTGCCAGCAGCATGACCCTATACAATGAGCAGTTCTTC,CASSMTLYNEQFF
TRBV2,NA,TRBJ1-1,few,TGTGCCAGCAGTGAGGTCCGATTGGGCACTGAAGCTTTCTTT,CASSEVRLGTEAFF
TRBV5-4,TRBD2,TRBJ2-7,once,TGTGCCAGCAGCTCGACTAGCGGAAGCACACCCTACGAGCAGTACTTC,CASSSTSGSTPYEQYF
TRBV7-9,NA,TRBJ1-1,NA,TGTGCTGGTCAGCTTTTGACAGTGAACACTGAAGCTTTCTTT,CAGQLLTVNTEAFF
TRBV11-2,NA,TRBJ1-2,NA,TGTGCCAGCAGCCCGGCAGGGCGAAATGGCTACACCTTC,CASSPAGRNGYTF
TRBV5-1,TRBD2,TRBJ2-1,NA,TGCGCCAGCAGCTTGGGACAAGGGACTAACTCCTACAATGAGCAGTTCTTC,CASSLGQGTNSYNEQFF
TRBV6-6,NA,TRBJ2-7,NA,TGTGCCAGCAGTTACGACAGGTCCTACGAGCAGTACTTC,CASSYDRSYEQYF
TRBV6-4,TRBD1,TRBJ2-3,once,TGTGCCAGCAGTTCTACAGGGGGCGATACGCAGTATTTT,CASSSTGGDTQYF
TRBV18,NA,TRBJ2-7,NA,TGTGCCAGCTCACCACGGCTAGCGTATAGCTCCTACGAGCAGTACTTC,CASSPRLAYSSYEQYF
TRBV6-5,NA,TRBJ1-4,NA,TGTGCCAGCAGTTACTCGACTGGGGTAGGGGAAAAACTGTTTTTT,CASSYSTGVGEKLFF
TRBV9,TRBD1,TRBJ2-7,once,TGTGCCAGCAGCGTAGTAGGGACAGGGGGAGACGAGCAGTACTTC,CASSVVGTGGDEQYF
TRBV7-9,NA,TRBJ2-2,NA,TGTGCCAGCACCCGGTGGTCGGGGAACACCGGGGAGCTGTTTTTT,CASTRWSGNTGELFF
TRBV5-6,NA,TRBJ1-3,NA,TGTGCCAGCAGCTTTGTGACGGGGGCAATGCGGGGAAACACCATATATTTT,CASSFVTGAMRGNTIYF
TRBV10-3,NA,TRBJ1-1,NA,TGTGCCATCAGGTGGGGGGGAGGGAACACTGAAGCTTTCTTT,CAIRWGGGNTEAFF
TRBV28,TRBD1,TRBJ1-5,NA,TGTGCCAGCAGTTCCCCGGGACAGGGTCCTTATCAGCCCCAGCATTTT,CASSSPGQGPYQPQHF
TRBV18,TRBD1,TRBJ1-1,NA,TGTGCCAGCTCACCACGGACAGGGGGTGAAGCTTTCTTT,CASSPRTGGEAFF
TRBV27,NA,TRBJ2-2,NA,TGTGCCAGCAGTTTAACTAGTGGGAACACCGGGGAGCTGTTTTTT,CASSLTSGNTGELFF
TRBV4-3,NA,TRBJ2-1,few,TGCGCCAGCAGCCAGACACCGTACAATGAGCAGTTCTTC,CASSQTPYNEQFF
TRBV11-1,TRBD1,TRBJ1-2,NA,TGTGCCAGCAGCTTAGAAGGGACAGGGGCCTATGGCTACACCTTC,CASSLEGTGAYGYTF
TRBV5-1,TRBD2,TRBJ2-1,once,TGCGCCAGCTCCGGACTAGCGGGACGAGGGAATGAGCAGTTCTTC,CASSGLAGRGNEQFF
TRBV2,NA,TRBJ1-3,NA,TGTGCCAGCGCCAAGGACACAAGCTCTGGAAACACCATATATTTT,CASAKDTSSGNTIYF
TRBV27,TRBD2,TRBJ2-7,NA,TGTGCCAGCAGTTCGAAGGGACTAGCGGGAGGCGAGCAGTACTTC,CASSSKGLAGGEQYF